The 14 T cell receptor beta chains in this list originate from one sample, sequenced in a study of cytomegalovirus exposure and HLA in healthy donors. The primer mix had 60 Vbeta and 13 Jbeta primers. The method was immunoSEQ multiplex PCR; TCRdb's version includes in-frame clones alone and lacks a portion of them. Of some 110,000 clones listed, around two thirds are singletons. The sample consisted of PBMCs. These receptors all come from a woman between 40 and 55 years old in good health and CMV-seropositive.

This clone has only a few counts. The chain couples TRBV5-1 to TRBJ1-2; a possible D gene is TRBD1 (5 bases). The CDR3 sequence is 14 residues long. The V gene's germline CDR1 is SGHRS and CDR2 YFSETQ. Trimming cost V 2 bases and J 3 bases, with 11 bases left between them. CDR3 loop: CASSFSRADYGYTF. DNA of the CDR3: TGCGCCAGCAGCTTCTCCAGGGCGGACTATGGCTACACCTTC.

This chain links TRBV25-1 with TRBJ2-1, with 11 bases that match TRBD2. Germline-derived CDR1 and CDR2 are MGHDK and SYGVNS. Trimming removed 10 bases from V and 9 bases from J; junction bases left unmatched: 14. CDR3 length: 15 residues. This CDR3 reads CATEISGRAWSEQFF. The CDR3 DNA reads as TGTGCCACCGAGATTAGCGGGAGGGCCTGGAGTGAGCAGTTCTTC.

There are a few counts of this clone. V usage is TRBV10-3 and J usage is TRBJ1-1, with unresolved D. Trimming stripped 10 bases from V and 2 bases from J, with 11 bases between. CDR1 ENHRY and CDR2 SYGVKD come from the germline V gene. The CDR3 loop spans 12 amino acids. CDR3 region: CASWWRNTEAFF. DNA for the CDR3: TGTGCCAGCTGGTGGAGAAACACTGAAGCTTTCTTT.

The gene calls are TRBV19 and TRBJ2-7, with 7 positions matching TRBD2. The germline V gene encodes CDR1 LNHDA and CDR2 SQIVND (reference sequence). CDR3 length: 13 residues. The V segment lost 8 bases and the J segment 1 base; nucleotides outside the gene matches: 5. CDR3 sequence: CASGWGGSYEQYF. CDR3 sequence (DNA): TGTGCCAGTGGTTGGGGGGGTTCCTACGAGCAGTACTTC.

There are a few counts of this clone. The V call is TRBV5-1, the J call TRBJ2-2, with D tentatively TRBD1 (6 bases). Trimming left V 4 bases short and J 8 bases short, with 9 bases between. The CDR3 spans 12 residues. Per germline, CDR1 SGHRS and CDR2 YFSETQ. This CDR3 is CASSVGTGELFF. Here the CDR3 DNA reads TGCGCCAGCAGCGTAGGGACAGGGGAGCTGTTTTTT. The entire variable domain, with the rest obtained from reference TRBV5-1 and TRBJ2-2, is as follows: KAGVTQTPRYLIKTRGQQVTLSCSPISGHRSVSWYQQTPGQGLQFLFEYFSETQRNKGNFPGRFSGRQFSNSRSEMNVSTLELGDSALYLCASSVGTGELFFGEGSRLTVL.

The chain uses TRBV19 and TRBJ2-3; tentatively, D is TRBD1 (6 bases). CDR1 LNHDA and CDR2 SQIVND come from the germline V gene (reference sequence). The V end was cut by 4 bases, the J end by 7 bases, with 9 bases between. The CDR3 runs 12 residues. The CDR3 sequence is CASSNQGNTQYF. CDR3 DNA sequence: TGTGCCAGTAGTAATCAGGGGAATACGCAGTATTTT.

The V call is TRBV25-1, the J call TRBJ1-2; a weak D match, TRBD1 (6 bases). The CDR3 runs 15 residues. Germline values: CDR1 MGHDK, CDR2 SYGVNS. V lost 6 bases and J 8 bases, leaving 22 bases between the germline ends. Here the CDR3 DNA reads TGTGCCAGCAGAGCCCAGGGGCTTCGACGCGGCGGCTACACCTTC. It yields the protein CASRAQGLRRGGYTF.

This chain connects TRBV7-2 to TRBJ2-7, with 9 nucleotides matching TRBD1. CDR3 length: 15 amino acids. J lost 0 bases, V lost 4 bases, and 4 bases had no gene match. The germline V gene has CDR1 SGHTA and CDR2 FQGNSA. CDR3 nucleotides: TGTGCCAGCAGCTACAGGGACAGGGCCTCCTACGAGCAGTACTTC. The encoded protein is CASSYRDRASYEQYF.

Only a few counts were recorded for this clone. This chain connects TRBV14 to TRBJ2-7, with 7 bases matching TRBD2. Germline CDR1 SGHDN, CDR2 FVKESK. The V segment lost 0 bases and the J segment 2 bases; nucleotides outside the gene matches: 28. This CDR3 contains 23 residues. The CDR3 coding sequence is TGTGCCAGCAGCCAAGAAGTCGGGATTGTTTTTATCCTAGGAGCGGGATCTACCTACGAGCAGTACTTC. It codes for CASSQEVGIVFILGAGSTYEQYF.

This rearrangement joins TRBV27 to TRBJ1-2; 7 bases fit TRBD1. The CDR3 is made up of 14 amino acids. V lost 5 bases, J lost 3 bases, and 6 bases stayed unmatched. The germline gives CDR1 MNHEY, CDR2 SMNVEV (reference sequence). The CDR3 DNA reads TGTGCCAGCAGTCCATCCGGGACAGACTATGGCTACACCTTC. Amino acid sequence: CASSPSGTDYGYTF.

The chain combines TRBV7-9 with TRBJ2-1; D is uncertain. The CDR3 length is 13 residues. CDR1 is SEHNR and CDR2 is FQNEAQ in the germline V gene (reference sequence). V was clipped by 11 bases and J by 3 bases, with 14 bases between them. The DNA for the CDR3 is TGTGCCGGCCAAAGGCCAGGCTACAATGAGCAGTTCTTC. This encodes CAGQRPGYNEQFF.

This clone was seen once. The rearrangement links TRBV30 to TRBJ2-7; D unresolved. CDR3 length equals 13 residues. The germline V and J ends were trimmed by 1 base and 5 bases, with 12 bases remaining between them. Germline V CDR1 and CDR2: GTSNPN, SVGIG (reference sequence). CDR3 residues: CAWSESTVNEQYF. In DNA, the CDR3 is TGTGCCTGGAGTGAATCGACTGTAAACGAGCAGTACTTC.

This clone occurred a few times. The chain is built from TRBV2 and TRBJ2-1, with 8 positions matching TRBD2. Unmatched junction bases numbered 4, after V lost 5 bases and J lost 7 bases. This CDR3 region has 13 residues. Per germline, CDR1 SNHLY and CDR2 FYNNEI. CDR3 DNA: TGTGCCAGCAGTCCCCTAGCGGGTAATGAGCAGTTCTTC. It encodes CASSPLAGNEQFF.

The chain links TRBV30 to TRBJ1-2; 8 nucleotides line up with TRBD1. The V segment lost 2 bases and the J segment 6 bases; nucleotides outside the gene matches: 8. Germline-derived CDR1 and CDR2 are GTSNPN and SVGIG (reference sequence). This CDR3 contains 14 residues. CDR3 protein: CAWSQGRGPDGYTF. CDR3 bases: TGTGCCTGGAGTCAGGGCAGGGGGCCCGATGGCTACACCTTC.